Sequencing of this T cell receptor beta chain was carried out in a study of blood T cell repertoires in COVID-19. On the study more broadly: Samples taken during acute and convalescent COVID-19 were collected in the United States, Italy and Spain. T cells, B-cell-depleted T cells, or PBMCs provided the cDNA or gDNA that served as material.

In the source study's methods: Reference gene primers were amplified, and this amplification served to estimate nucleated cell counts. TCRdb's table, derived via immunoSEQ multiplex PCR, lists solely in-frame clones and lacks some. V, J and clone size are taken as reported in that table, and D and trimming were inferred from the DNA itself. The table includes fewer than 300,000 clones, about nine tenths detected once. CDR1 and CDR2 (germline): PRHDT, FYEKMQ (reference sequence). Trimming removed 5 bases from V and 5 bases from J, with 10 bases in between. The CDR3 contains 13 residues. The specimen was peripheral blood. The receptor was derived from a middle-aged woman who had recovered from COVID-19. V and J are TRBV13 and TRBJ2-4, with D maybe TRBD2 (5 bases). The CDR3 DNA sequence: TGTGCCAGCAGCCCCTCCGGGGAAAACATTCAGTACTTC. Its protein is CASSPSGENIQYF.